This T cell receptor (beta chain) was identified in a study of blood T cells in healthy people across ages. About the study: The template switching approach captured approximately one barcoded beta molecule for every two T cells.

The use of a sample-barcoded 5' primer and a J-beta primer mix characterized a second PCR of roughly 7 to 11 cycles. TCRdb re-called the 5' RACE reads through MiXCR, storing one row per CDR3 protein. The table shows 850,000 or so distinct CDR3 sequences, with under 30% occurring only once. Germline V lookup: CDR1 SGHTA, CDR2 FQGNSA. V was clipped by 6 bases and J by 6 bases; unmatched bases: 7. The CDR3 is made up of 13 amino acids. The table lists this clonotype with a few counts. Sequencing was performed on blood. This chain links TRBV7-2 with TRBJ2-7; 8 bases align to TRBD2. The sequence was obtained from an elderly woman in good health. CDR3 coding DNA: TGTGCCAGCAGTCCCGGGGGGGGGGGCGAGCAGTACTTC. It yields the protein CASSPGGGGEQYF.